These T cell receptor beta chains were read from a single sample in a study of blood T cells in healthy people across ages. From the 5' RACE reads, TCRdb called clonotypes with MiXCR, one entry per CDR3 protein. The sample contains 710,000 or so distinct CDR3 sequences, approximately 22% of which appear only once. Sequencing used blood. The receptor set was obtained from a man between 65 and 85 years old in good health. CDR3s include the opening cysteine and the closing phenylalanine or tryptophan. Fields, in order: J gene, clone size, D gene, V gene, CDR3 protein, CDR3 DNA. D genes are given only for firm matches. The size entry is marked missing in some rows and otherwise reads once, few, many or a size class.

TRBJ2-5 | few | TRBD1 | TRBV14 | CASSRTGGSDEQYF | TGTGCCAGCAGTCGGACAGGGGGCTCGGATGAGCAGTACTTC
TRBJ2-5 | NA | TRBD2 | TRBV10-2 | CASKLAGTGETHYF | TGCGCCAGCAAGCTAGCGGGGACGGGGGAGACCCACTACTTC
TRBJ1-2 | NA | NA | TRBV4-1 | CASSQEPAVNYGYTF | TGCGCCAGCAGCCAAGAGCCAGCCGTTAACTATGGCTACACCTTC
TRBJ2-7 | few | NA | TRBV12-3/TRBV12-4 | CASSLVRQSSYEQYF | TGTGCCAGCAGTTTAGTGAGGCAGAGCTCCTACGAGCAGTACTTC
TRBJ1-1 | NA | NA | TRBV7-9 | CSSSLIGQGNTEAFF | TGTTCCAGCAGCTTAATTGGGCAGGGAAACACTGAAGCTTTCTTT
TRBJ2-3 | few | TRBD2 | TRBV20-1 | CSARDAGTSGGMQYF | TGCAGTGCTAGAGATGCCGGGACTAGCGGGGGGATGCAGTATTTT
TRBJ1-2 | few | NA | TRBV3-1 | CASGVWRYGYTF | TGTGCCAGTGGTGTATGGCGTTATGGCTACACCTTC
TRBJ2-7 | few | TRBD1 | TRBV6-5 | CASSYSGTGDEQYF | TGTGCCAGCAGTTACTCCGGGACAGGGGACGAGCAGTACTTC
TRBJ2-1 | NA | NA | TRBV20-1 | CSARDFREQFF | TGCAGTGCTAGAGATTTCCGGGAGCAGTTCTTC
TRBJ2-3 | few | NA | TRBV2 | CASSGRWRDVYF | TGTGCCAGCAGTGGCAGGTGGAGGGACGTGTATTTT
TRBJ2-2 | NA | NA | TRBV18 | CASSSTQNTGELFF | TGTGCCAGCTCAAGCACACAGAACACCGGGGAGCTGTTTTTT
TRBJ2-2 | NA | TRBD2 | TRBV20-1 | CSAQPGLAFTGELFF | TGCAGTGCGCAGCCGGGACTAGCATTCACCGGGGAGCTGTTTTTT
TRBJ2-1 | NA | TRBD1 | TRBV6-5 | CASSRTQGSHNEQFF | TGTGCCAGCAGCCGGACACAGGGGAGCCACAATGAGCAGTTCTTC
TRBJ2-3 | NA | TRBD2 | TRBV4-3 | CASSQDYGRRISTDTQYF | TGCGCCAGCAGCCAAGATTACGGGAGGAGGATTAGCACAGATACGCAGTATTTT
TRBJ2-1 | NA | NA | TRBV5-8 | CASSPLGGLTYNEQFF | TGTGCCAGCAGCCCGCTAGGGGGATTGACCTACAATGAGCAGTTCTTC
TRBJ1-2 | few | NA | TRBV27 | CASSPESYGYTF | TGTGCCAGCAGTCCAGAATCATATGGCTACACCTTC
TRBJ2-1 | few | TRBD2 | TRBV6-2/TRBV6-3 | CATIPRTSGSSYNEQFF | TGTGCCACCATTCCGAGGACTAGCGGGAGCTCCTACAATGAGCAGTTCTTC